A single sample is the source of the 21 T cell receptor beta chains below, sequenced in a study of blood T cells in healthy people across ages. The use of a sample-barcoded 5' primer and a J-beta primer mix characterized a second PCR of about 6 to 11 cycles. TCRdb called the 5' RACE reads again in MiXCR, with one record for every CDR3 protein. The sample shows more than 1,400,000 distinct CDR3 sequences, 42% of them seen only once. Sequencing used blood. All receptors derive from a woman between 18 and 29 years old in good health.

This clonotype has just a few counts. The CDR3 bases are TGTGCCATCAGTAAACAGGGGGTCTCTGGAAACACCATATATTTT. Encoded protein: CAISKQGVSGNTIYF. The chain is built from TRBV10-3 and TRBJ1-3, with 8 bases matching TRBD1. Germline-derived CDR1 and CDR2 are ENHRY and SYGVKD. The CDR3 contains 15 residues. The trim removed 5 bases at V and 0 bases at J, leaving 3 bases unmatched.

V and J are TRBV21-1 and TRBJ1-6; the table's D call, TRBD1, has no DNA check behind it. TRBV21-1 is an annotated pseudogene. This CDR3 region has 19 residues. In DNA, the CDR3 is TGTGCCAGCAGATACTCGATGACAGAAGCATTTAGCCCGCATTCACCCCTCCACTTT. It is translated as CASRYSMTEAFSPHSPLHF.

This clonotype was detected only a few times. V and J are TRBV5-5 and TRBJ2-1; weak D call: TRBD2 (6 bases). The CDR3 is made up of 16 amino acids. Germline assignment: CDR1 SGHKS and CDR2 YYEKEE (reference sequence). Trimming removed 0 bases from V and 0 bases from J, with 10 bases in between. The CDR3 DNA follows: TGTGCCAGCAGCTTGGAATGGGGACTCTCCTACAATGAGCAGTTCTTC. As protein: CASSLEWGLSYNEQFF.

This clonotype showed up just a few times. The chain combines TRBV20-1 with TRBJ2-3, with D possibly TRBD2 on 6 matching bases. Germline V gene sequence: CDR1 DFQATT, CDR2 SNEGSKA (reference sequence). Trimming removed 5 bases from V and 5 bases from J, with 23 bases in between. This CDR3 is built from 16 residues. As DNA, the CDR3 is TGCAGTGCTCGGAAATTCGGCGGGACGTCAGGAGATACGCAGTATTTT. It codes for CSARKFGGTSGDTQYF.

The V and J genes are TRBV14 and TRBJ2-1, with 12 bases identical to TRBD2. The assigned J gene may be wrong: the sequence end matches TRBJ2-7 better. The germline V gene encodes CDR1 SGHDN and CDR2 FVKESK. This CDR3 has 15 residues. CDR3 sequence reads: CASSQGLAGYNEQYF. CDR3 sequence (DNA): TGTGCCAGCAGCCAGGGACTAGCGGGCTACAATGAGCAGTACTTC.

The V call is TRBV28, the J call TRBJ1-4, with a tentative D call TRBD1 (6 bases). This CDR3 has 13 residues. With 8 bases removed from V and 8 bases from J, the gap between germline ends came to 15 bases. CDR1 and CDR2 from the germline V gene are MDHEN and SYDVKM. CDR3 bases: TGTGCCAGCGTGTGGGACAATGGGGAAAAACTGTTTTTT. This codes for CASVWDNGEKLFF.

The chain carries TRBV12-3 or TRBV12-4 and TRBJ2-3, with 7 nucleotides matching TRBD2. J lost 9 bases, V lost 6 bases, and 12 bases had no gene match. This CDR3 spans 14 amino acids. The CDR3 loop reads CASSPGLGQGTQYF. The CDR3 coding sequence is TGTGCCAGCAGCCCCGGACTAGGTCAAGGGACGCAGTATTTT.

The J gene is TRBJ1-1, the V gene TRBV12-3 or TRBV12-4; 7 nucleotides align to TRBD1. The CDR3 is 12 residues long. Germline trimming cut 5 bases from V and 11 bases from J; bases unmatched to any gene: 8. This chain's CDR3 is CASSEDRRKAFF. CDR3 nucleotides: TGTGCCAGCAGTGAGGACAGGCGCAAGGCTTTCTTT.

The chain joins TRBV7-2 to TRBJ2-3, with D tentatively TRBD1 or TRBD2 (6 bases each). In germline, CDR1 is SGHTA, CDR2 FQGNSA. CDR3 length: 16 amino acids. With 6 bases removed from V and 6 bases from J, the gap between germline ends came to 22 bases. CDR3 residues: CASRWGAGRREDTQYF. The CDR3 DNA is TGTGCCAGCAGATGGGGGGCAGGGCGCCGGGAGGATACGCAGTATTTT.

Regarding this clonotype: This sequence may be a read error, since a much larger clone differs from it by one base. This chain joins TRBV20-1 and TRBJ2-7; 11 positions agree with TRBD2. The V gene's germline CDR1 is DFQATT and CDR2 SNEGSKA (reference sequence). The CDR3 sequence is 15 residues long. V was clipped by 7 bases and J by 4 bases; unmatched bases: 12. CDR3 loop: CSVRPLSSGRYEQYF. The CDR3 nucleotides read TGCAGTGTACGACCCCTGTCTAGCGGGAGGTACGAGCAGTACTTC.

J is TRBJ1-3 and V is TRBV20-1; unclear D gene. Trimming shortened V by 6 bases and J by 0 bases, and 12 bases separated the two germline ends. The CDR3 is 14 amino acids. Germline V gene lookup returns CDR1 DFQATT and CDR2 SNEGSKA (reference sequence). The CDR3 protein is CSASSPVSGNTIYF. The DNA for the CDR3 is TGCAGTGCCTCTTCTCCGGTCTCTGGAAACACCATATATTTT.

This clonotype was counted only a few times. The J gene is TRBJ2-5, the V gene TRBV20-1, with D possibly called TRBD1 or TRBD2 (5 bases each). V shed 1 base and J shed 1 base, with 10 bases lying between them. The CDR3 sequence is 14 residues long. Germline CDR1 reads DFQATT; CDR2 reads SNEGSKA (reference sequence). The CDR3 bases are TGCAGTGCTAGAGGGACACTAGTCCAAGAGACCCAGTACTTC. Its translation: CSARGTLVQETQYF.

This clonotype appeared a few times. The rearrangement joins TRBV27 to TRBJ1-2, with 8 bases lining up with TRBD1. Trimming at V came to 7 bases and at J to 8 bases, leaving 12 bases not matched to a gene. Germline assignment: CDR1 MNHEY and CDR2 SMNVEV (reference sequence). CDR3 length equals 14 residues. CDR3 nucleotides: TGTGCCAGCACTCCAAGGACAGGGCTGGGCGGCTACACCTTC. Its translation is CASTPRTGLGGYTF.

This clonotype has a single count. The rearrangement links TRBV10-2 to TRBJ1-1; D not certain. The CDR3 spans 11 residues. Germline V gene lookup returns CDR1 WSHSY and CDR2 SAAADI. The V end was cut by 11 bases, the J end by 3 bases, with 10 bases between. For the CDR3, the DNA is TGCGCCCCTGTCCAGGACACTGAAGCTTTCTTT. Its protein product is CAPVQDTEAFF.

This chain uses TRBV7-9 with TRBJ1-2; TRBD1 matches at 8 bases. Germline CDR1 reads SEHNR; CDR2 reads FQNEAQ (reference sequence). This CDR3 has 15 amino acids. Losses at the gene ends were 4 bases for V and 8 bases for J; bases not matched to a gene: 12. The DNA of the CDR3 is TGTGCCAGCAGCTCCAGCGGACAGGGAAGACAGGGCTACACCTTC. Amino acids: CASSSSGQGRQGYTF.

In this sample, this clonotype turned up a few times. One end of the junction does not line up with germline, which may come from a read error. J is TRBJ2-1 and V is TRBV29-1; D gene ambiguous. This CDR3 is 13 amino acids long. Germline V gene sequence: CDR1 SQVTM, CDR2 ANQGSEA. This CDR3 is CSVEGRVPNEQFF. The CDR3, as DNA: TGCAGCGTCGAAGGAAGAGTCCCCAATGAGCAGTTCTTC.

Only a few counts were recorded for this clonotype. This sequence joins TRBV28 and TRBJ2-7; D gene unclear. Deletions cut 6 bases from V and 5 bases from J, with 14 bases between. CDR1 is MDHEN and CDR2 is SYDVKM in the germline V gene. The CDR3 consists of 13 residues. Here the CDR3 reads CASSLGRTDEQYF. For the CDR3, the DNA is TGTGCCAGCAGCCTTGGACGCACGGACGAGCAGTACTTC.

This clonotype occurred a few times. The chain is built from TRBV15 and TRBJ1-5, with a tentative D call TRBD1 (5 bases). CDR3 length: 13 amino acids. Trimming shortened V by 7 bases and J by 6 bases, and 13 bases separated the two germline ends. The germline CDR1 and CDR2 sequences are LNHNV and YYDKDF (reference sequence). DNA for the CDR3: TGTGCCACCAAACAGGAACGGGGTCAGCCCCAGCATTTT. It is translated as CATKQERGQPQHF.

This chain connects TRBV12-3 or TRBV12-4 to TRBJ2-1; 14 bases fit TRBD2. Trimming took 5 bases from V and 8 from J; bases not matched to a gene: 8. The CDR3 extends over 16 amino acids. The CDR3 region is CASSQTSGRDGDEQFF. CDR3 DNA: TGTGCCAGCAGTCAGACTAGCGGGAGGGACGGGGATGAGCAGTTCTTC.

V usage is TRBV20-1 and J usage is TRBJ2-3; 14 positions match TRBD2. The CDR3 loop spans 15 amino acids. Germline V gives CDR1 DFQATT, CDR2 SNEGSKA (reference sequence). The trim removed 2 bases at V and 4 bases at J, leaving 2 bases unmatched. This CDR3 reads CSARKGLAGADTQYF. For the CDR3, the DNA is TGCAGTGCTAGAAAGGGACTAGCGGGGGCAGATACGCAGTATTTT.

This chain's CDR3 is CASCRVDGGETQYF. As DNA, the CDR3 is TGTGCCAGCTGCCGAGTCGACGGTGGAGAGACCCAGTACTTC. This rearrangement joins TRBV6-1 to TRBJ2-5; D call uncertain. The V and J ends lost 8 bases and 4 bases respectively, with 17 bases between them. Germline CDR1 and CDR2: MNHNS and SASEGT. There are 14 residues in the CDR3.